A selection of T cell receptor beta chains follows, all from one sample in a study of blood T cells in healthy people across ages. MiXCR, applied by TCRdb to the 5' RACE reads, yields one record per CDR3 protein. The sample includes around 1,700,000 distinct CDR3 sequences, approximately 30% of them seen just once. The specimen was blood. Receptor source: a woman in her twenties or thirties in good health. Each CDR3 is given with its conserved first and last residue. D genes are given only for firm matches. A row's size may be missing; if present it is once, few, many or a size class.

.	TRBV21-1	.	TRBJ2-5	CASSSDKKETQYF	TGTGCCAGCAGCTCGGACAAAAAAGAGACCCAGTACTTC
few	TRBV6-1	.	TRBJ2-1	CASSVRDFLNEQFF	TGTGCCAGCAGTGTCCGGGACTTCTTGAATGAGCAGTTCTTC
.	TRBV20-1	TRBD2	TRBJ2-4	CSARETSGGDGAKNIQYF	TGCAGTGCTAGGGAAACTAGCGGGGGGGACGGGGCCAAAAACATTCAGTACTTC
.	TRBV28	TRBD1	TRBJ2-3	CASRSTGAGDAQYF	TGTGCCAGCAGGAGTACAGGGGCTGGAGATGCGCAGTATTTT
.	TRBV5-5	.	TRBJ1-1	CASTRRGRNRNTEAFF	TGTGCCAGCACCAGACGGGGCCGGAATAGGAACACTGAAGCTTTCTTT
few	TRBV20-1	.	TRBJ2-1	CSAIVGRVGGEQFF	TGCAGTGCGATCGTCGGCAGGGTGGGTGGTGAGCAGTTCTTC
.	TRBV20-1	.	TRBJ2-3	CSARGRGGRDTQYF	TGCAGTGCTAGAGGGAGAGGGGGGAGGGATACGCAGTATTTT
few	TRBV12-3/TRBV12-4	.	TRBJ2-5	CASSLLRAHNEQYF	TGTGCCAGCAGTTTACTCCGCGCACATAATGAGCAGTACTTC
.	TRBV15	.	TRBJ2-5	CATSRDKGDGEQYF	TGTGCCACCAGCAGAGATAAAGGGGACGGGGAGCAGTACTTC
.	TRBV10-3	.	TRBJ2-5	CAISEPTGAGGEQYF	TGTGCCATCAGTGAGCCCACAGGGGCGGGGGGTGAGCAGTACTTC
few	TRBV4-1	.	TRBJ2-2	CASSQATTGELFF	TGCGCCAGCAGCCAGGCTACAACCGGGGAGCTGTTTTTT
.	TRBV20-1	TRBD1	TRBJ2-7	CSASGAAGQGGYEQYF	TGCAGTGCTAGTGGGGCGGCGGGACAGGGTGGCTACGAGCAGTACTTC
.	TRBV7-2	TRBD2	TRBJ2-1	CASLPRSGGANEQFF	TGTGCCAGCCTCCCCCGGAGCGGGGGGGCCAATGAGCAGTTCTTC
many	TRBV12-3/TRBV12-4	TRBD1	TRBJ2-6	CASSPYRGPGANVLTF	TGTGCCAGCAGTCCCTACAGGGGGCCTGGGGCCAACGTCCTGACTTTC
many	TRBV9	TRBD2	TRBJ2-4	CASSGSGRADKNIQYF	TGTGCCAGCAGCGGTAGCGGGAGGGCCGACAAAAACATTCAGTACTTC
many	TRBV28	.	TRBJ2-5	CASQTRQTQETQYF	TGTGCCAGCCAAACCAGACAGACCCAAGAGACCCAGTACTTC